The 28 T cell receptor beta chains below all came from one sample that was sequenced in a study of PD-1 blockade in classical Hodgkin lymphoma. Method: immunoSEQ multiplex PCR; TCRdb's copy keeps in-frame clones and lacks some. In the table there are 30,000 to 35,000 clones, about 93% of which are singletons. Relapse after autologous stem cell transplantation occurred in every patient, and brentuximab vedotin exposure varied. The CD4+ T cells used were purified from thawed PBMCs through magnetic negative selection. The sequencing here drew on CD4+ T cells from blood, taken at baseline. The receptors come from a human donor with classical Hodgkin lymphoma.

This chain connects TRBV29-1 to TRBJ1-2; TRBD1 matches at 7 bases. The CDR3 covers 15 residues. Losses at the gene ends were 3 bases for V and 5 bases for J; bases not matched to a gene: 12. Looked up from germline, CDR1 is SQVTM and CDR2 is ANQGSEA. The CDR3: CSVDHDLRGQYGYTF. The DNA for the CDR3 is TGCAGCGTTGACCACGATTTAAGGGGGCAGTATGGCTACACCTTC.

This chain joins TRBV5-4 and TRBJ1-3; no clear D. This CDR3 has 16 amino acids. The germline gives CDR1 SGHNT, CDR2 YYREEE (reference sequence). V was trimmed by 5 bases and J by 0 bases, leaving 15 bases between them. The DNA for the CDR3 is TGTGCCAGCAGACCTGGGTTTGTGGCCTCTGGAAACACCATATATTTT. It codes for CASRPGFVASGNTIYF.

The chain joins TRBV27 to TRBJ2-5; D possibly corresponds to TRBD2 (5 bases). Germline V gene sequence: CDR1 MNHEY, CDR2 SMNVEV (reference sequence). There are 12 residues in the CDR3. CDR3 in DNA: TGTGAGGCCAGCGGTCGACAAGAGACCCAGTACTTC. It codes for CEASGRQETQYF.

This sequence joins TRBV10-1 and TRBJ2-5; TRBD1 agrees at 8 bases. The V gene's germline CDR1 is WNHNN and CDR2 SYGVQD (reference sequence). V lost 0 bases and J lost 5; bases outside the gene matches: 8. The CDR3 sequence is 16 residues long. The CDR3 bases are TGCGCCAGCAGTGAGTCGAAGACAGGGGCACGTGAGACCCAGTACTTC. It encodes CASSESKTGARETQYF.

The chain combines TRBV11-2 with TRBJ2-7, with TRBD2 matching over 7 bases. Germline CDR1 SGHAT, CDR2 FQNNGV. Unmatched junction bases numbered 16, after V lost 0 bases and J lost 5 bases. This CDR3 spans 18 amino acids. CDR3 in amino acids: CASSLERSGGVRADEQYF. The CDR3 DNA reads TGTGCCAGCAGCTTAGAGAGAAGTGGGGGGGTAAGGGCAGACGAGCAGTACTTC.

The genes are TRBV7-9 and TRBJ1-3; D gene unclear. Trimming removed 3 bases from V and 3 bases from J, with 9 bases in between. Germline V CDR1 and CDR2: SEHNR, FQNEAQ (reference sequence). The CDR3 contains 14 residues. The CDR3 DNA is TGTGCCAGCAGCTTCCCTCCCGGTGGAAACACCATATATTTT. Its protein product is CASSFPPGGNTIYF.

The chain links TRBV15 to TRBJ2-2; 8 positions match TRBD1. The CDR3 sequence is 17 residues long. Trimming took 0 bases from V and 1 from J; bases not matched to a gene: 4. From germline, CDR1 is LNHNV and CDR2 YYDKDF (reference sequence). The CDR3 spells CATSRELTGGNTGELFF. The CDR3 DNA reads as TGTGCCACCAGCAGAGAGTTAACAGGGGGGAACACCGGGGAGCTGTTTTTT.

The rearrangement joins TRBV2 to TRBJ1-5; D gene uncertain. Trimming took off 4 bases at V and 5 bases at J, with 9 bases between the two ends. CDR3 length: 13 residues. The germline V gene encodes CDR1 SNHLY and CDR2 FYNNEI. In DNA form, the CDR3 reads TGTGCCAGCAGTGTTCTGAGCGATCAGCCCCAGCATTTT. This translates into CASSVLSDQPQHF.

V and J are TRBV12-5 and TRBJ1-4, with D possibly being TRBD1 (5 bases). V gave up 4 bases and J gave up 4 bases, with 13 bases separating them. Germline lookup yields CDR1 LGHNT and CDR2 FRNRAP. This CDR3 is built from 15 residues. The CDR3 nucleotides read TGTGCTAGTGGTTGGCGGGGGAGTCTTAATGAAAAACTGTTTTTT. This sequence encodes CASGWRGSLNEKLFF.

J is TRBJ2-3 and V is TRBV10-3; 8 bases are a match to TRBD1. The V gene's germline CDR1 is ENHRY and CDR2 SYGVKD. The V and J ends lost 0 bases and 3 bases, in that order; junction bases with no gene match: 2. The CDR3 runs 15 residues. The CDR3 DNA follows: TGTGCCATCAGTGAGTCAACAGGGGGAACAGATACGCAGTATTTT. Translated, it gives CAISESTGGTDTQYF.

This clone was recorded only once. V usage is TRBV6-5 and J usage is TRBJ1-5; D is undetermined. CDR3 length: 15 amino acids. The V end lost 0 bases, the J end lost 4 bases, and 10 bases lay between the germline ends. Germline V gene sequence: CDR1 MNHEY, CDR2 SVGAGI. The CDR3: CASSYSFPSNQPQHF. The CDR3 DNA reads TGTGCCAGCAGTTACTCGTTTCCATCGAATCAGCCCCAGCATTTT.

This chain connects TRBV10-3 to TRBJ1-1; possibly TRBD1 for D (5 bases). CDR1 ENHRY and CDR2 SYGVKD come from the germline V gene. Trimming pared 10 bases from V and 5 bases from J, leaving 14 bases between. The CDR3 loop spans 12 amino acids. The CDR3 coding sequence is TGTGCCACCCAGGGCCTGAGGACTGAAGCTTTCTTT. Its translation is CATQGLRTEAFF.

V gene TRBV5-1 combines with J gene TRBJ1-3; a possible D gene is TRBD1 (5 bases). Germline values: CDR1 SGHRS, CDR2 YFSETQ. There are 16 residues in the CDR3. The V end was cut by 4 bases, the J end by 0 bases, with 14 bases between. The CDR3 coding sequence is TGCGCCAGCAGCGGGGGAACAGGAAGCTCTGGAAACACCATATATTTT. This codes for CASSGGTGSSGNTIYF.

This clone was seen once. V gene TRBV30 combines with J gene TRBJ1-2, with D tentatively TRBD1 (5 bases). V lost 3 bases to trimming and J lost 3 bases, with 11 bases between them. This CDR3 comprises 13 residues. Germline CDR1 GTSNPN, CDR2 SVGIG (reference sequence). The CDR3 protein is CAWRVGEDYGYTF. CDR3 DNA: TGTGCCTGGAGGGTAGGGGAAGACTATGGCTACACCTTC.

The chain joins TRBV5-1 to TRBJ1-2; TRBD1 agrees at 10 bases. CDR1 and CDR2 from the germline V gene are SGHRS and YFSETQ. The CDR3 contains 16 residues. Trimming cost V 3 bases and J 7 bases; bases outside gene matches: 12. The CDR3 DNA reads as TGCGCCAGCAGCTCCGGACAGGGGGATATTTCGGTTGGCTACACCTTC. As protein: CASSSGQGDISVGYTF.

The chain recombines TRBV5-1 with TRBJ2-5, with no clear D. The germline CDR1 and CDR2 sequences are SGHRS and YFSETQ. The V and J ends lost 5 bases and 1 base respectively, with 6 bases between them. The CDR3 contains 12 residues. Written as DNA, the CDR3 is TGCGCCAGCAGTCAAGTCCAAGAGACCCAGTACTTC. It encodes CASSQVQETQYF.

This clone was detected a few times. The chain links TRBV10-3 to TRBJ1-2; D call uncertain. V was trimmed by 6 bases and J by 1 base, leaving 3 bases between them. CDR1 is ENHRY, CDR2 SYGVKD, per germline. There are 11 residues in the CDR3. CDR3 in DNA: TGTGCCATCAGCGATAACTATGGCTACACCTTC. Translated: CAISDNYGYTF.

This clone was seen a single time. This sequence joins TRBV13 and TRBJ1-5; D is unclear. V lost 0 bases and J 3 bases, leaving 6 bases between the germline ends. Germline assignment: CDR1 PRHDT and CDR2 FYEKMQ (reference sequence). The CDR3 consists of 14 residues. CDR3 region: CASSLGGPNQPQHF. DNA of the CDR3: TGTGCCAGCAGCTTAGGTGGCCCCAATCAGCCCCAGCATTTT.

The CDR3 region is CAISGRATDTQYF. CDR3 nucleotide sequence: TGTGCCATTAGCGGGAGGGCCACAGATACGCAGTATTTT. The chain has TRBV15 and TRBJ2-3; 11 nucleotides line up with TRBD2. The CDR3 is 13 residues long. V lost 10 bases to trimming and J lost 2 bases; unmatched junction nucleotides: 2. Germline V gene sequence: CDR1 LNHNV, CDR2 YYDKDF (reference sequence).

This clone occurred once. The J gene is TRBJ2-7, the V gene TRBV19; 8 bases agree with TRBD2. Germline V gene lookup returns CDR1 LNHDA and CDR2 SQIVND (reference sequence). This CDR3 has 15 amino acids. The V segment lost 2 bases and the J segment 7 bases; nucleotides outside the gene matches: 10. In nucleotides, the CDR3 is TGTGCCAGTAGTATATCAACTAGCGGTAACGGGGAGCAGTACTTC. The encoded protein is CASSISTSGNGEQYF.

This clone showed up just once. The chain has TRBV15 and TRBJ1-1; TRBD1 matches at 9 bases. With V trimmed by 4 bases and J by 7 bases, 13 bases remained unmatched. Per the germline V gene, CDR1 is LNHNV and CDR2 is YYDKDF (reference sequence). The CDR3 is made up of 16 amino acids. CDR3 in DNA: TGTGCCACCAGCAATCCCGGGACAGGGAGGGGGATTGAAGCTTTCTTT. This gives the protein CATSNPGTGRGIEAFF.

On this clone itself: Other DNA sequences from this sample encode an identical CDR3 as well. The V call is TRBV28, the J call TRBJ1-2; a possible D gene is TRBD1 (5 bases). Germline V gene lookup returns CDR1 MDHEN and CDR2 SYDVKM. The CDR3 loop spans 12 amino acids. The V gene lost 2 bases and the J gene lost 4 bases, with 5 bases spanning the gap. The DNA of the CDR3 is TGTGCCAGCAGTTTAGGGGGCTATGGCTACACCTTC. This codes for CASSLGGYGYTF.

This chain joins TRBV30 and TRBJ2-7; 7 bases fit TRBD2. V shed 3 bases, J shed 0 bases, and the junction held 11 bases outside the gene matches. This CDR3 comprises 16 residues. Per germline, CDR1 GTSNPN and CDR2 SVGIG (reference sequence). The CDR3 reads CAWRGGGAEGSYEQYF. DNA for the CDR3: TGTGCCTGGAGGGGGGGAGGGGCCGAGGGCTCCTACGAGCAGTACTTC.

In this sample, this clone turned up a few times. The V call is TRBV7-9, the J call TRBJ1-3, with D tentatively TRBD1 (6 bases). V was shortened by 5 bases and J by 0 bases, with 8 bases between the two germline ends. This CDR3 spans 14 amino acids. Germline assignment: CDR1 SEHNR and CDR2 FQNEAQ (reference sequence). This chain's CDR3 is CASSAQGSGNTIYF. CDR3 sequence (DNA): TGTGCCAGCAGCGCACAGGGCTCTGGAAACACCATATATTTT. Full variable domain (remainder filled in from reference TRBV7-9 and TRBJ1-3): DTGVSQNPRHKITKRGQNVTFRCDPISEHNRLYWYRQTLGQGPEFLTYFQNEAQLEKSRLLSDRFSAERPKGSFSTLEIQRTEQGDSAMYLCASSAQGSGNTIYFGEGSWLTVV.

J is TRBJ2-5 and V is TRBV5-1; 7 bases map to TRBD1. Germline V gene data show CDR1 as SGHRS and CDR2 as YFSETQ. V shed 4 bases, J shed 4 bases, and the junction held 4 bases outside the gene matches. This CDR3 comprises 13 residues. The CDR3 loop is CASSVQGRETQYF. The CDR3, as DNA: TGCGCCAGCAGCGTACAGGGGAGAGAGACCCAGTACTTC.

In its sample, this clone was seen a few times. The J gene is TRBJ1-1, the V gene TRBV28; no clear D gene. V was clipped by 3 bases and J by 2 bases, with 7 bases between them. Germline V CDR1 and CDR2: MDHEN, SYDVKM. The CDR3 consists of 13 residues. This chain's CDR3 is CASSFFGNTEAFF. DNA for the CDR3: TGTGCCAGCAGTTTTTTCGGTAACACTGAAGCTTTCTTT. Full variable domain (remainder filled in from reference TRBV28 and TRBJ1-1): DVKVTQSSRYLVKRTGEKVFLECVQDMDHENMFWYRQDPGLGLRLIYFSYDVKMKEKGDIPEGYSVSREKKERFSLILESASTNQTSMYLCASSFFGNTEAFFGQGTRLTVV.

V and J are TRBV30 and TRBJ2-2; 8 positions agree with TRBD1. The CDR3 spans 15 residues. V lost 2 bases to trimming and J lost 2 bases; unmatched junction nucleotides: 4. Germline V gene lookup returns CDR1 GTSNPN and CDR2 SVGIG (reference sequence). The CDR3 loop is CAWSQDRGNTGELFF. Written as DNA, the CDR3 is TGTGCCTGGAGTCAAGACAGGGGTAACACCGGGGAGCTGTTTTTT.

The rearrangement uses TRBV30 and TRBJ2-1; perhaps TRBD1 as D (5 bases). Trimming stripped 4 bases from V and 2 bases from J, with 9 bases between. Germline assignment: CDR1 GTSNPN and CDR2 SVGIG (reference sequence). The CDR3 covers 13 residues. CDR3 amino acids: CAWTGQAYNEQFF. Written as DNA, the CDR3 is TGTGCCTGGACAGGGCAAGCCTACAATGAGCAGTTCTTC. Full variable domain (remainder filled in from reference TRBV30 and TRBJ2-1): SQTIHQWPATLVQPVGSPLSLECTVEGTSNPNLYWYRQAAGRGLQLLFYSVGIGQISSEVPQNLSASRPQDRQFILSSKKLLLSDSGFYLCAWTGQAYNEQFFGPGTRLTVL.